What follows is one T cell receptor (beta chain) and its context. Some clones are missing from TCRdb's copy, which holds only in-frame ones; the method was immunoSEQ multiplex PCR. Of tens of thousands of clones in the sample, 90% were seen once. The sample is drawn from a study of OX40 agonist ivuxolimab in advanced cancers. The clonotype comes from an adult with an advanced solid tumor such as melanoma, head and neck, liver or kidney cancer. Sequenced material: CD4+ or CD8+ T cells sorted from blood, taken in a trial of the OX40 agonist ivuxolimab.

The CDR3 region is CAASSGTSREGDTQYF. DNA of the CDR3: TGCGCCGCATCCTCCGGGACTAGCCGCGAAGGGGATACGCAGTATTTT. V gene TRBV5-1 combines with J gene TRBJ2-3, with TRBD2 identical over 9 bases. CDR3 size: 16 residues. CDR1 and CDR2 (germline): SGHRS, YFSETQ. V trimming: 10 bases; J trimming: 6 bases; junction bases outside the gene matches: 18. The full variable domain, rest sourced from reference TRBV5-1 and TRBJ2-3, is KAGVTQTPRYLIKTRGQQVTLSCSPISGHRSVSWYQQTPGQGLQFLFEYFSETQRNKGNFPGRFSGRQFSNSRSEMNVSTLELGDSALYLCAASSGTSREGDTQYFGPGTRLTVL.